One sample yielded the 30 T cell receptor beta chains listed below, sequenced in a study of blood T cells in healthy people across ages. A second PCR, run for about 7 to 12 cycles, used a sample-barcoded 5' primer plus a J-beta primer mix. MiXCR was run by TCRdb on the 5' RACE reads, yielding one entry per CDR3 protein. The sample lists about 1.4 million distinct CDR3 sequences; approximately 59% were seen once. Sequenced: blood. Receptor source: a man aged 18 to 35 in good health.

The genes are TRBV5-1 and TRBJ2-5, with 14 bases fitting TRBD2. The J call may be mistaken, given a closer DNA end match to TRBJ2-7. This CDR3 comprises 17 residues. Germline V gene sequence: CDR1 SGHRS, CDR2 YFSETQ. The CDR3 region has the DNA TGCGCCAGCAGCTCCGGGACTAGCGGGAGAATCCCCTACGAGCAGTACTTC. Translation: CASSSGTSGRIPYEQYF.

This chain connects TRBV6-2 or TRBV6-3 to TRBJ1-4, with D hard to call. The germline V gene encodes CDR1 MNHEY and CDR2 SVGEGT. The germline V and J ends were trimmed by 2 bases and 0 bases, with 13 bases remaining between them. This CDR3 comprises 17 residues. CDR3 amino acids: CASSYTRTDATNEKLFF. The DNA of the CDR3 is TGTGCCAGCAGTTACACGCGGACGGACGCAACTAATGAAAAACTGTTTTTT.

This chain connects TRBV3-1 to TRBJ1-1, with a possible D match to TRBD1 (5 bases). Germline V gene sequence: CDR1 LGHDT, CDR2 YNNKEL (reference sequence). CDR3 length: 18 residues. V shed 1 base and J shed 0 bases, with 18 bases lying between them. DNA for the CDR3: TGTGCCAGCAGCCAAGGCCGGGGGATAGGGTACATGAACACTGAAGCTTTCTTT. Amino acid sequence: CASSQGRGIGYMNTEAFF.

The rearrangement uses TRBV20-1 and TRBJ2-5, with 14 positions matching TRBD2. The CDR3 is 17 residues long. The trim removed 6 bases at V and 4 bases at J, leaving 13 bases unmatched. Germline-derived CDR1 and CDR2 are DFQATT and SNEGSKA (reference sequence). DNA for the CDR3: TGCAGTGCCAAGGGACTAGCGGGGGCCCCTGGCGTAGAGACCCAGTACTTC. It yields the protein CSAKGLAGAPGVETQYF.

This chain joins TRBV29-1 and TRBJ2-2; D not certain. The CDR3 consists of 13 residues. Trimming took 4 bases from V and 3 from J, leaving 9 bases between them. The germline V gene has CDR1 SQVTM and CDR2 ANQGSEA. The CDR3 DNA reads as TGCAGCGTTGGGCGTTATGACACCGGGGAGCTGTTTTTT. As protein: CSVGRYDTGELFF.

The V call is TRBV3-1, the J call TRBJ2-1; D perhaps matches TRBD1 (5 bases). V lost 4 bases and J lost 5, with 15 bases in between. The CDR3 extends over 15 amino acids. The germline V gene encodes CDR1 LGHDT and CDR2 YNNKEL (reference sequence). DNA of the CDR3: TGTGCCAGCAGCCCCCAAATGGTAGGGGACAATGAGCAGTTCTTC. Translation gives CASSPQMVGDNEQFF.

The chain has TRBV27 and TRBJ2-7, with TRBD2 matching 11 bases. The J call could be wrong; TRBJ2-5 is a better fit for the DNA end. This CDR3 region has 17 residues. Germline lookup yields CDR1 MNHEY and CDR2 SMNVEV (reference sequence). The CDR3 nucleotides read TGTGCCAGCAGTCCCCAGACCCCTAGCGGGAGGTCGGAGACCCAGTACTTC. This gives the protein CASSPQTPSGRSETQYF.

The chain carries TRBV24-1 and TRBJ2-1; D gene ambiguous. The germline V gene has CDR1 KGHDR and CDR2 SFDVKD. CDR3 length: 14 residues. V shed 1 base and J shed 4 bases, with 7 bases lying between them. This CDR3 reads CATSDFWKYNEQFF. CDR3 in DNA: TGTGCCACCAGTGATTTCTGGAAATACAATGAGCAGTTCTTC.

The chain carries TRBV12-3 or TRBV12-4 and TRBJ2-1, with 12 bases aligning to TRBD1. This CDR3 spans 16 amino acids. V was pared by 0 bases and J by 9 bases, with 6 bases of the junction left unmatched. The CDR3 region is CASSLAGTGGRGEQFF. CDR3 DNA: TGTGCCAGCAGTTTAGCGGGGACAGGGGGCAGGGGTGAGCAGTTCTTC.

On this clonotype: The junction departs from germline at one end; a sequencing error may be responsible. The chain links TRBV11-2 to TRBJ2-3; D unresolved. CDR1 and CDR2 (germline): SGHAT, FQNNGV. This CDR3 is built from 15 residues. CDR3 sequence reads: CASSLRVGLTDTLYF. CDR3 nucleotides: TGTGCCAGCAGCTTAAGGGTGGGCCTCACAGATACGCTGTATTTT.

The J gene is TRBJ2-7, the V gene TRBV11-2; possibly TRBD1 or TRBD2 for D (5 bases each). The CDR3 has 16 residues. V lost 4 bases, J lost 6 bases, and 22 bases lay in between. The germline V gene encodes CDR1 SGHAT and CDR2 FQNNGV. The CDR3 loop is CASSSPRDRPGGEQYF. The CDR3 nucleotides read TGTGCCAGCAGCTCACCCCGGGACCGTCCTGGGGGCGAGCAGTACTTC.

This clonotype has just a few counts. The rearrangement joins TRBV10-3 to TRBJ2-1, with 7 bases fitting TRBD2. The CDR3 spans 14 residues. Germline lookup yields CDR1 ENHRY and CDR2 SYGVKD. With V trimmed by 10 bases and J by 9 bases, 15 bases remained unmatched. CDR3 sequence reads: CATLGSGILREQFF. The CDR3 coding sequence is TGTGCCACCCTAGGAAGCGGGATATTGCGTGAGCAGTTCTTC.

The chain is built from TRBV9 and TRBJ2-1, with D possibly TRBD2 on 5 matching bases. V lost 0 bases and J lost 7, with 14 bases in between. Germline V gives CDR1 SGDLS, CDR2 YYNGEE. The CDR3 has 15 residues. CDR3 nucleotides: TGTGCCAGCAGCGTAGCCCCCCCGGAGGTTAATGAGCAGTTCTTC. This encodes CASSVAPPEVNEQFF.

The chain recombines TRBV10-3 with TRBJ2-5; D uncertain. Per germline, CDR1 ENHRY and CDR2 SYGVKD. The CDR3 has 14 amino acids. V was pared by 0 bases and J by 5 bases, with 10 bases between. The CDR3 DNA reads as TGTGCCATCAGTGAGTCGGGTTTTGGGGAGACCCAGTACTTC. Translation gives CAISESGFGETQYF.

This clonotype has a handful of counts. The chain couples TRBV4-1 to TRBJ2-5; no reliable D call. Germline CDR1 reads MGHRA; CDR2 reads YSYEKL. This CDR3 contains 15 residues. Trimming took 1 base from V and 5 from J, leaving 14 bases between them. The CDR3 DNA follows: TGCGCCAGCAGCCAAGTAGTAGGAGTGTGGGAGACCCAGTACTTC. This gives the protein CASSQVVGVWETQYF.

This clonotype appeared a few times. V is TRBV12-3 or TRBV12-4 and J is TRBJ2-1, with D perhaps matching TRBD2 (5 bases). The V and J ends lost 2 bases and 15 bases respectively, with 17 bases between them. This CDR3 is 13 amino acids long. CDR3 residues: CASSLKGSSSLFF. As DNA, the CDR3 is TGTGCCAGCAGTTTAAAGGGTTCATCTAGCCTGTTCTTC.

This clonotype was seen a few times. The chain employs TRBV5-5 and TRBJ2-1; D is uncertain. Germline V CDR1 and CDR2: SGHKS, YYEKEE (reference sequence). The length of the CDR3 is 11 residues. The germline V and J ends were trimmed by 4 bases and 11 bases, with 10 bases remaining between them. The CDR3 reads CASSAGEQQFF. In DNA form, the CDR3 reads TGTGCCAGCAGCGCTGGGGAACAGCAGTTCTTC.

J is TRBJ2-4 and V is TRBV4-1; 7 bases fit TRBD1. The J call could be wrong; TRBJ2-7 is a better fit for the DNA end. Germline assignment: CDR1 MGHRA and CDR2 YSYEKL. The CDR3 extends over 14 amino acids. The CDR3 DNA reads TGCGCCAGCAGCCAAGTACAGGGGAAGTACGAGCAGTACTTC. This translates into CASSQVQGKYEQYF.

V usage is TRBV28 and J usage is TRBJ2-5, with 7 bases identical to TRBD2. Germline V gives CDR1 MDHEN, CDR2 SYDVKM. The trim removed 5 bases at V and 3 bases at J, leaving 9 bases unmatched. This CDR3 is 15 amino acids long. CDR3 nucleotide sequence: TGTGCCAGCAGTCCGCCGGGAGCGGGGAAAGAGACCCAGTACTTC. This translates into CASSPPGAGKETQYF. Filled out from reference TRBV28 and TRBJ2-5, the complete variable domain reads DVKVTQSSRYLVKRTGEKVFLECVQDMDHENMFWYRQDPGLGLRLIYFSYDVKMKEKGDIPEGYSVSREKKERFSLILESASTNQTSMYLCASSPPGAGKETQYFGPGTRLLVL.

There are a few counts of this clonotype. The chain couples TRBV2 to TRBJ2-1; 8 nucleotides agree with TRBD2. Germline V CDR1 and CDR2: SNHLY, FYNNEI. With V trimmed by 7 bases and J by 3 bases, 14 bases remained unmatched. CDR3 length: 17 residues. The CDR3, as DNA: TGTGCCAGCACTCAGGAGGACGGGAGGGCCAACTACAATGAGCAGTTCTTC. Translation: CASTQEDGRANYNEQFF.

The rearrangement uses TRBV29-1 and TRBJ1-5; TRBD1 matches at 10 bases. V dropped 3 bases and J dropped 5; count of bases not matched to a gene: 7. Per germline, CDR1 SQVTM and CDR2 ANQGSEA. The CDR3 runs 15 residues. The CDR3 DNA is TGCAGCGTTGATCACGAAGACAGGGGGCATCAGCCCCAGCATTTT. Its protein is CSVDHEDRGHQPQHF.

DNA for the CDR3: TGTGCCAGCAGCCCCAGGCGGGGGACTAGCGGGAGCCTGAGCTCCTACAATGAGCAGTTCTTC. Its protein product is CASSPRRGTSGSLSSYNEQFF. The rearrangement links TRBV5-4 to TRBJ2-1; 14 nucleotides match TRBD2. The CDR3 is 21 amino acids. With 4 bases clipped from V and 0 bases from J, the junction kept 15 bases outside the gene matches. The germline V gene has CDR1 SGHNT and CDR2 YYREEE (reference sequence).

V usage is TRBV20-1 and J usage is TRBJ1-4; a possible D gene is TRBD1 (6 bases). CDR3 length: 17 residues. V was trimmed by 5 bases and J by 3 bases, leaving 22 bases between them. Germline CDR1 reads DFQATT; CDR2 reads SNEGSKA (reference sequence). The CDR3 region is CSASARGFSQANEKLFF. The CDR3, as DNA: TGCAGTGCTTCGGCCAGGGGCTTTTCACAGGCTAATGAAAAACTGTTTTTT.

For the CDR3, the DNA is TGTGCCAGCAGCCAAGCGGACACAGCAAGCTCCTACAATGAGCAGTTCTTC. It yields the protein CASSQADTASSYNEQFF. This chain uses TRBV3-1 with TRBJ2-1; maybe TRBD1 (5 bases). Looked up from germline, CDR1 is LGHDT and CDR2 is YNNKEL (reference sequence). The V end was cut by 1 base, the J end by 0 bases, with 13 bases between. This CDR3 comprises 17 residues.

This clonotype was found a few times. V gene TRBV3-1 combines with J gene TRBJ2-5, with TRBD2 identical over 8 bases. Unmatched junction bases numbered 6, after V lost 5 bases and J lost 1 base. Germline V gene lookup returns CDR1 LGHDT and CDR2 YNNKEL (reference sequence). This CDR3 has 15 amino acids. CDR3 DNA: TGTGCCAGCAGCTTCGTAGCGGGGAGCCAAGAGACCCAGTACTTC. Encoded protein: CASSFVAGSQETQYF.

This rearrangement joins TRBV6-5 to TRBJ1-5, with 8 nucleotides matching TRBD1. CDR1 MNHEY and CDR2 SVGAGI come from the germline V gene. Trimming at V came to 5 bases and at J to 6 bases, leaving 9 bases not matched to a gene. The CDR3 contains 15 residues. Written as DNA, the CDR3 is TGTGCCAGCAGTCAACAGGGGGATTTTCGTCAGCCCCAGCATTTT. Protein sequence: CASSQQGDFRQPQHF.

This CDR3 reads CSVSGRLSYEQYF. The CDR3, as DNA: TGCAGCGTTAGCGGGAGACTCTCCTACGAGCAGTACTTC. V is TRBV29-1 and J is TRBJ2-7; 8 bases line up with TRBD2. This CDR3 is 13 amino acids long. Germline CDR1 and CDR2: SQVTM and ANQGSEA. Unmatched junction bases numbered 3, after V lost 5 bases and J lost 0 bases.

The chain recombines TRBV9 with TRBJ2-7; unclear D gene. CDR1 and CDR2 from the germline V gene are SGDLS and YYNGEE. The CDR3 totals 13 residues. The V gene lost 3 bases and the J gene lost 7 bases, with 14 bases spanning the gap. The CDR3 sequence is CASSDGRTSEQYF. The CDR3 nucleotides read TGTGCCAGCAGCGACGGACGGACCTCTGAGCAGTACTTC.

The rearrangement links TRBV6-2 or TRBV6-3 to TRBJ1-2, with D perhaps matching TRBD1 (6 bases). Trimming cost V 5 bases and J 0 bases, with 10 bases left between them. This CDR3 has 14 residues. Germline V gene lookup returns CDR1 MNHEY and CDR2 SVGEGT. The CDR3 DNA reads as TGTGCCAGCAGTCCGGACAGATCTAACTATGGCTACACCTTC. Translated: CASSPDRSNYGYTF.

This clonotype appeared a few times. V and J are TRBV11-2 and TRBJ2-5; weak D call: TRBD1 (6 bases). This CDR3 spans 15 amino acids. From germline, CDR1 is SGHAT and CDR2 FQNNGV. V lost 4 bases, J lost 0 bases, and 12 bases lay in between. The CDR3: CASSSIRGYQETQYF. The CDR3 region has the DNA TGTGCCAGCAGCTCGATAAGGGGGTACCAAGAGACCCAGTACTTC.